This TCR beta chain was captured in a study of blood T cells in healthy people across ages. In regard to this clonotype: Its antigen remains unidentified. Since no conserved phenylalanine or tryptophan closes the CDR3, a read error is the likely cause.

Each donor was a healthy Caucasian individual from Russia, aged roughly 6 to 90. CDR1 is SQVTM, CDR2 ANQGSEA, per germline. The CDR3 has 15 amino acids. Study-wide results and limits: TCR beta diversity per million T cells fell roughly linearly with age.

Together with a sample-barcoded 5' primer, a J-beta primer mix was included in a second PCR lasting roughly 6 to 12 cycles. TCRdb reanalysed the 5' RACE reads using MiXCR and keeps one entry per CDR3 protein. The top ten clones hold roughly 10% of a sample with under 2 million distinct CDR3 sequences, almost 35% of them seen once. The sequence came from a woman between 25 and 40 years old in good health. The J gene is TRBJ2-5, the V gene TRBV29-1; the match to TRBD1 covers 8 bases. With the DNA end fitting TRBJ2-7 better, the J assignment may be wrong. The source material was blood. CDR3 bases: TGCAGCGTTACCTTACCGGGACAGGAGATAGGCGAGCAGTACTGC. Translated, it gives CSVTLPGQEIGEQYC.